The 4 T cell receptor beta chains below were found in one sample sequenced in a study of type 1 regulatory T cells. Study results and caveats: Compared with non-Tr1 cells, Tr1 cells showed a narrower TCR repertoire.

No antigen has been identified for these receptors. MiXCR was run by TCRdb on the reads, yielding one entry per CDR3 protein. This sample yields around 5,000 distinct CDR3 sequences, of which about a quarter are seen a single time; less than 45% belongs to the top ten. Sequenced material: cultured type 1 regulatory T (Tr1) cells, either the whole culture or a sorted fraction (not recorded which). The receptor source for this set is a human donor in good health.

This clonotype is labeled medium-sized. The chain carries TRBV5-1 and TRBJ1-1, with TRBD1 as a possible D gene (5 bases). The germline V gene has CDR1 SGHRS and CDR2 YFSETQ. This CDR3 is built from 16 residues. V shed 3 bases and J shed 4 bases, with 19 bases lying between them. The CDR3 nucleotides read TGCGCCAGCAGCTCAGCCCAGAAGGGGCTGGGCACTGAAGCTTTCTTT. It encodes CASSSAQKGLGTEAFF. The full variable domain, in which reference TRBV5-1 and TRBJ1-1 provide the parts outside the CDR3, is KAGVTQTPRYLIKTRGQQVTLSCSPISGHRSVSWYQQTPGQGLQFLFEYFSETQRNKGNFPGRFSGRQFSNSRSEMNVSTLELGDSALYLCASSSAQKGLGTEAFFGQGTRLTVV.

Regarding this clonotype: At one end the junction does not follow the germline gene, possibly because of a read error. The V call is TRBV19, the J call TRBJ1-3; D is unresolved. In germline, CDR1 is LNHDA, CDR2 SQIVND (reference sequence). The CDR3 sequence is 14 residues long. Here the CDR3 DNA reads TGTGCCAGTAGTATCGCTCTGACCACTGGATTTTTGAATTTT. It translates to CASSIALTTGFLNF.

This clonotype counts as medium-sized (0.01 to 0.1%). The genes are TRBV7-2 and TRBJ1-1, with 7 positions matching TRBD1. The CDR3 consists of 15 residues. Germline V gives CDR1 SGHTA, CDR2 FQGNSA. V trimming: 5 bases; J trimming: 3 bases; junction bases outside the gene matches: 9. As DNA, the CDR3 is TGTGCCAGCAGCCCCAGGGGGGGGCGGTACACTGAAGCTTTCTTT. Translated: CASSPRGGRYTEAFF.

This clonotype was detected ten times or more. V gene TRBV12-3 or TRBV12-4 combines with J gene TRBJ1-2, with D tentatively TRBD1 (5 bases). CDR3 length: 14 residues. Trimming pared 6 bases from V and 8 bases from J, leaving 19 bases between. CDR3 in amino acids: CASSRGPPKGGYTF. In DNA form, the CDR3 reads TGTGCCAGCAGCCGAGGACCGCCCAAGGGGGGCTACACCTTC.